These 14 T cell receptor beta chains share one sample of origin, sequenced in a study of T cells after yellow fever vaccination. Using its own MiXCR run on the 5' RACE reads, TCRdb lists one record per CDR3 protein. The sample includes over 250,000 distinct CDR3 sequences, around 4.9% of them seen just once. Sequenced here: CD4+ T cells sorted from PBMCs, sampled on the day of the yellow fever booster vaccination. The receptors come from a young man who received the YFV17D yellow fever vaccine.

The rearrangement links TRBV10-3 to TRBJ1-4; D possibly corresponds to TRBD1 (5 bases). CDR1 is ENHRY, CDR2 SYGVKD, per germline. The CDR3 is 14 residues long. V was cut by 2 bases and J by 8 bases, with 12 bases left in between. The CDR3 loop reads CAISENEGREKLFF. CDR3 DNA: TGTGCCATCAGTGAGAACGAGGGGAGGGAAAAACTGTTTTTT.

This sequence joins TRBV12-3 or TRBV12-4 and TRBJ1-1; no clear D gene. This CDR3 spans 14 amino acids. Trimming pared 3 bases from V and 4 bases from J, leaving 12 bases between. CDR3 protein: CASSLRGTVTEAFF. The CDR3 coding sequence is TGTGCCAGCAGTTTGCGGGGTACGGTCACTGAAGCTTTCTTT.

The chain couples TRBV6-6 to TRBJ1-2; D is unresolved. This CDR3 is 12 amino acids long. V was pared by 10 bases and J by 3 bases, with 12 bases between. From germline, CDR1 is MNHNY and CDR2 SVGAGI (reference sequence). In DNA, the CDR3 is TGTGCCACCAGGAGAGGAGACTATGGCTACACCTTC. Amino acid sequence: CATRRGDYGYTF.

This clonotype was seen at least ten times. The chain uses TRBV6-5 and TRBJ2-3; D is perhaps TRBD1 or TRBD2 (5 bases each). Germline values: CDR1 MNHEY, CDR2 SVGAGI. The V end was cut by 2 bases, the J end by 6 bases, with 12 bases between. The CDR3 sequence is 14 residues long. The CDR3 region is CASSYRGSGDTQYF. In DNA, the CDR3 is TGTGCCAGCAGTTACCGGGGCTCGGGGGATACGCAGTATTTT.

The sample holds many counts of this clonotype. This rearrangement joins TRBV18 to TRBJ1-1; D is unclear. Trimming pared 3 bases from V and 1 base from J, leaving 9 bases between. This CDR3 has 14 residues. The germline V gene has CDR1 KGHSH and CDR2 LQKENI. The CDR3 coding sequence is TGTGCCAGCTCACCCGGGCTGGGGAACACTGAAGCTTTCTTT. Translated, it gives CASSPGLGNTEAFF.

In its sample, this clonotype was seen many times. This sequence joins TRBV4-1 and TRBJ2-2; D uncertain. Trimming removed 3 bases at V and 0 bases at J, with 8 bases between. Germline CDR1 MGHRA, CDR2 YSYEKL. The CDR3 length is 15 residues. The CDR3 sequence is CASSHPGSNTGELFF. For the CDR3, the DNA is TGCGCCAGCAGCCACCCCGGGTCGAACACCGGGGAGCTGTTTTTT.

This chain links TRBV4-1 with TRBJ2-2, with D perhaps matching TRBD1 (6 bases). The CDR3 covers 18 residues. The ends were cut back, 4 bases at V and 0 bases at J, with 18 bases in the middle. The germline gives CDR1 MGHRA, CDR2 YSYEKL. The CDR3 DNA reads TGCGCCAGCAGCCCCCGGGACATAGGAACCGCGAACACCGGGGAGCTGTTTTTT. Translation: CASSPRDIGTANTGELFF.

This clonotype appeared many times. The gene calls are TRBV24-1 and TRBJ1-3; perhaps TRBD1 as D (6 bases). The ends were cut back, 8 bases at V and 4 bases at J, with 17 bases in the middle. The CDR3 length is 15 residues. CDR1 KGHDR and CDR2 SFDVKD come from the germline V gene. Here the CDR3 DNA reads TGTGCCACCAAACAAACAGGGAAATACGGAAACACCATATATTTT. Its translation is CATKQTGKYGNTIYF.

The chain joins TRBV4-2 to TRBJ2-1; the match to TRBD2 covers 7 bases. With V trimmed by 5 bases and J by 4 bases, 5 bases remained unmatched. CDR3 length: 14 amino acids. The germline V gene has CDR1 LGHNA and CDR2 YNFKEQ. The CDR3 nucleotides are TGTGCCAGCAGCTTACGACTAGCTTACAATGAGCAGTTCTTC. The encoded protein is CASSLRLAYNEQFF.

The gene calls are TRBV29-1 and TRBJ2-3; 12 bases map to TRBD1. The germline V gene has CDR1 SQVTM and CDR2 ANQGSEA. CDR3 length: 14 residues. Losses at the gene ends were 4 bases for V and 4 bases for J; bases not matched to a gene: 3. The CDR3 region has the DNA TGCAGCGTTGCGGGACAGGGGGCATCAGATACGCAGTATTTT. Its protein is CSVAGQGASDTQYF.

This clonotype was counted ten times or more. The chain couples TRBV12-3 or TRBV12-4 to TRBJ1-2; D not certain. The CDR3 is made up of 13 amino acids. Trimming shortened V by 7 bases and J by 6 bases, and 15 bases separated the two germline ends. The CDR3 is CASKEANMNGYTF. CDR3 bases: TGTGCCAGCAAGGAAGCCAATATGAATGGCTACACCTTC.

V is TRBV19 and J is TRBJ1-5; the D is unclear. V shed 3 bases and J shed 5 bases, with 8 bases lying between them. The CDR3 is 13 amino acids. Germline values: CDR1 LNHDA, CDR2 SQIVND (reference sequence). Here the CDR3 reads CASSIGLDQPQHF. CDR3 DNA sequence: TGTGCCAGTAGTATTGGGTTGGATCAGCCCCAGCATTTT.

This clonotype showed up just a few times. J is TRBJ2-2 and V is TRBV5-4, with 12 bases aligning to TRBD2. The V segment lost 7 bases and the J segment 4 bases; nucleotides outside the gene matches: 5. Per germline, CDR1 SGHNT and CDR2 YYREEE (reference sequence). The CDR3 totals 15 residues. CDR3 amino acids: CASRTSGGSTGELFF. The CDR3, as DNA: TGTGCCAGCCGCACTAGCGGGGGGTCCACCGGGGAGCTGTTTTTT.

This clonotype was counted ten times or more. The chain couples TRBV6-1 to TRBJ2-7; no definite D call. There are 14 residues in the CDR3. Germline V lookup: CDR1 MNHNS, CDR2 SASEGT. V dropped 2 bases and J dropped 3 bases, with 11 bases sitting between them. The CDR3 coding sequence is TGTGCCAGCAGTGAATGGAAAACTGGCTACGAGCAGTACTTC. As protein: CASSEWKTGYEQYF.